A selection of T cell receptor beta chains follows, all from one sample in a study of T cells in Graves' hyperthyroidism and ophthalmopathy. TCRdb ran MiXCR on the multiplex PCR reads and lists one entry per CDR3 protein. The data contain fewer than 300,000 distinct CDR3 sequences, around 25% of them singletons. The sequenced sample was blood. These receptors originate from a man aged 40-49 years with Graves' hyperthyroidism that later progressed to Graves' ophthalmopathy. CDR3s include the opening cysteine and the closing phenylalanine or tryptophan. The order of the fields is D gene, clone size, V gene, J gene, CDR3 DNA, CDR3 protein. The D gene is left open where the match is weak. Some rows have no size entry. The others give once, few or many, or a class for an expanded clone.

TRBD1,NA,TRBV28,TRBJ2-2,TGTGCCAGCAGGGCGGGACAGGGGTCAACCGGGGAGCTGTTTTTT,CASRAGQGSTGELFF
TRBD1,NA,TRBV12-3/TRBV12-4,TRBJ1-5,TGTGCCAGCAGTCCGCAGGGGGCGCTGGGTCAGCCCCAGCATTTT,CASSPQGALGQPQHF
TRBD2,many,TRBV27,TRBJ2-7,TGTGCCAGCAGTTTCATCGCGGGAGGGCCCCCCGAGCAGTACTTC,CASSFIAGGPPEQYF
NA,many,TRBV2,TRBJ2-2,TGTGCCAGCAGTGAAATCCAATGGCGGGAGAACACCGGGGAGCTGTTTTTT,CASSEIQWRENTGELFF
TRBD1,many,TRBV24-1,TRBJ1-1,TGTGCCACCAGTGATGGGACAGGCGGCACCACTGAAGCTTTCTTT,CATSDGTGGTTEAFF
NA,NA,TRBV11-2,TRBJ2-5,TGTGCCAGCACCCTGACCCGACACCAAGAGACCCAGTACTTC,CASTLTRHQETQYF
NA,many,TRBV2,TRBJ2-7,TGTGCCAGCAGTGAACGGTCGGTGGGCCTGTCCTACGAGCAGTACTTC,CASSERSVGLSYEQYF
NA,NA,TRBV28,TRBJ2-7,TGTGCCAGCAGTTCAACAGGGGAGGGGAGCCTCGAGCAGTACTTC,CASSSTGEGSLEQYF
TRBD2,many,TRBV25-1,TRBJ2-7,TGTGCCAGCAGTGGGGATAGCGGGAGCCCTTTATACGAGCAGTACTTC,CASSGDSGSPLYEQYF
NA,many,TRBV28,TRBJ2-5,TGTGCCAGCAGTTTTACAGGTCAAGAGACCCAGTACTTC,CASSFTGQETQYF
TRBD1,NA,TRBV7-9,TRBJ2-7,TGTGCCAGCAGCCGAGACAGGGGGTTCGAGCAGTACTTC,CASSRDRGFEQYF
TRBD2,NA,TRBV12-3/TRBV12-4,TRBJ2-4,TGTGCCAGCAGTCCACAAAAGCGGGACCCCCTAAATGGAGCCAAAAACATTCAGTACTTC,CASSPQKRDPLNGAKNIQYF
TRBD2,NA,TRBV28,TRBJ2-5,TGTGCCAGCACGAGGGCGGGGGGGCCATTTTCCGAGACCCAGTACTTC,CASTRAGGPFSETQYF
NA,many,TRBV2,TRBJ2-7,TGTGCCAGCAGTGAAGCGGGAGGGGGAGTAGCCTACGAGCAGTACTTC,CASSEAGGGVAYEQYF
NA,many,TRBV29-1,TRBJ1-3,TGCAGCGTTGAAGATCGAAGAGCGACTGGAAACACCATATATTTT,CSVEDRRATGNTIYF
NA,NA,TRBV6-1,TRBJ2-4,TGTGCCAGCAGTGCCCGAGGGGGAACAGGGAAGGAAAACATTCAGTACTTC,CASSARGGTGKENIQYF
NA,many,TRBV11-2,TRBJ1-2,TGTGCCAGCAGCCCTAATTGGGACCTCGCCTATGGCTACACCTTC,CASSPNWDLAYGYTF
NA,NA,TRBV25-1,TRBJ2-5,TGTGCCAGCAGTGAATTGCGTAGCGTGGGCTACCAAGAGACCCAGTACTTC,CASSELRSVGYQETQYF
NA,NA,TRBV20-1,TRBJ1-1,TGCAGTGCCGTACCGGGGGAGGGTTTGAACACTGAAGCTTTCTTT,CSAVPGEGLNTEAFF
NA,NA,TRBV28,TRBJ2-3,TGTGCCAGCAGTTTTAGTGGGCCTAGCACAGATACGCAGTATTTT,CASSFSGPSTDTQYF
TRBD1,NA,TRBV3-1,TRBJ1-6,TGTGCCAGCAGCCAAGTTGGGGACAGTTATAATTCACCCCTCCACTTT,CASSQVGDSYNSPLHF
NA,NA,TRBV24-1,TRBJ2-7,TGTGCCACCAGTGACTCACTTGAGACAGGAGGGTACGAGCAGTACTTC,CATSDSLETGGYEQYF
TRBD1,few,TRBV19,TRBJ2-2,TGTGCCAGTAGTGAACAGGGGCGCGGAGCCGGGGAGCTGTTTTTT,CASSEQGRGAGELFF
NA,many,TRBV20-1,TRBJ1-3,TGCAGTGCTAGAGAGTCAAGGGAAGCAAACACCATATATTTT,CSARESREANTIYF
TRBD1,many,TRBV10-3,TRBJ2-5,TGTGCCATCAAGGAGGGACAGGGACAAGAGACCCAGTACTTC,CAIKEGQGQETQYF
NA,many,TRBV10-3,TRBJ2-6,TGTGCCATCAGTCCCTCCAGGGGTGGGGCCAACGTCCTGACTTTC,CAISPSRGGANVLTF
NA,NA,TRBV28,TRBJ2-2,TGTGCCACCACATTCGCCGGGGAGCTGTTTTTT,CATTFAGELFF
NA,many,TRBV2,TRBJ1-1,TGTGCCAGCAGGGACCAGGGGATGAACACTGAAGCTTTCTTT,CASRDQGMNTEAFF
NA,many,TRBV7-3,TRBJ2-4,TGTGCCAGCAGCTTACAGGGGCAGGGGGGAAACATTCAGTACTTC,CASSLQGQGGNIQYF
NA,NA,TRBV20-1,TRBJ1-5,TGCAGTGCCGTAGCGGGGGTGGGCACAGATACGCAGCATTTT,CSAVAGVGTDTQHF
NA,many,TRBV6-5,TRBJ2-7,TGTGCCAGCAACACGCAGTACGAGCAGTACTTC,CASNTQYEQYF
TRBD1,once,TRBV7-8,TRBJ1-2,TGTGCCAGCAGCACCGGGGACAGAGGCTTATGGGGCTACACCTTC,CASSTGDRGLWGYTF
TRBD2,many,TRBV3-1,TRBJ2-7,TGTGCCAGCAGCCAAGCTAGCGGGAGCTCCTACGAGCAGTACTTC,CASSQASGSSYEQYF
TRBD2,many,TRBV7-2,TRBJ2-7,TGTGCCAGCAGACGGACTAGCACCTCCTACGAGCAGTACTTC,CASRRTSTSYEQYF
TRBD1,many,TRBV6-2/TRBV6-3,TRBJ2-2,TGTGCCAGCCCAACCGGGACAGGGGGCGCGTTGAACACCGGGGAGCTGTTTTTT,CASPTGTGGALNTGELFF
TRBD1,many,TRBV20-1,TRBJ2-7,TGCAGTGCCCCGGGACAGGGGGAATACGAGCAGTACTTC,CSAPGQGEYEQYF
NA,many,TRBV3-1,TRBJ2-7,TGTGCCAGCAGCCAATCGGACGGCTACGAGCAGTACTTC,CASSQSDGYEQYF
TRBD2,many,TRBV10-1,TRBJ2-7,TGCGCCAGCAGTGAGTCCAGGCTAGCGGGACTCTACGAGCAGTACTTC,CASSESRLAGLYEQYF
NA,many,TRBV12-3/TRBV12-4,TRBJ2-7,TGTGCCAGCAGTAACGGCTACGAGCAGTACTTC,CASSNGYEQYF
TRBD1,NA,TRBV6-1,TRBJ1-1,TGTGCCAGCAGTGAGGACAGGTTGGGGACTGAAGCTTTCTTT,CASSEDRLGTEAFF
NA,many,TRBV15,TRBJ2-7,TGTGCCACCAGCTCAGGGCGTGGGGGGTACGAGCAGTACTTC,CATSSGRGGYEQYF